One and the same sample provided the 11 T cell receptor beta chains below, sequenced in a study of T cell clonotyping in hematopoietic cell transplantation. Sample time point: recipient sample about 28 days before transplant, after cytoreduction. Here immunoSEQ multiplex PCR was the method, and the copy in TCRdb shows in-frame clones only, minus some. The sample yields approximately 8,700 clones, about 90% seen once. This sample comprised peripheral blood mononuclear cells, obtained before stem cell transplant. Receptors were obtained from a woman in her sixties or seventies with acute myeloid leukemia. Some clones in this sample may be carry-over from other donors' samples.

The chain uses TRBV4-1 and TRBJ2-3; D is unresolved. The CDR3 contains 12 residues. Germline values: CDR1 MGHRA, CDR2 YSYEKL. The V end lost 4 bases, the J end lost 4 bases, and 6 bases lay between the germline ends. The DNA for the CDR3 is TGCGCCAGCAGCCTCATAGCAGATACGCAGTATTTT. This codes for CASSLIADTQYF.

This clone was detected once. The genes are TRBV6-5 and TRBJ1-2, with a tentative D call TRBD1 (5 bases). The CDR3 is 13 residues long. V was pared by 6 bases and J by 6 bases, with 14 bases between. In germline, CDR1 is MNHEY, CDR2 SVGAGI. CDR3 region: CASSRGGDHGYTF. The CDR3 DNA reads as TGTGCCAGCAGCCGTGGGGGGGACCATGGCTACACCTTC.

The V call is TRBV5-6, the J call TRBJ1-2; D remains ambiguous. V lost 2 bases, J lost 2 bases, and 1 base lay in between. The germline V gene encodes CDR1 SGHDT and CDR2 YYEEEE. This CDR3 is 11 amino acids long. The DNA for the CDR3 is TGTGCCAGCAGCTTAAACTATGGCTACACCTTC. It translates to CASSLNYGYTF.

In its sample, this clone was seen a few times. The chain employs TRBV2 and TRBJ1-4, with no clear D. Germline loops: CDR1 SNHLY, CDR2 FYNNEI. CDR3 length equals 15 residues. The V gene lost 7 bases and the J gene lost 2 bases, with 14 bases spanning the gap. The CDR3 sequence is CASNGIAGTNEKLFF. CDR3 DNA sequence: TGTGCCAGCAACGGGATAGCTGGGACTAATGAAAAACTGTTTTTT.

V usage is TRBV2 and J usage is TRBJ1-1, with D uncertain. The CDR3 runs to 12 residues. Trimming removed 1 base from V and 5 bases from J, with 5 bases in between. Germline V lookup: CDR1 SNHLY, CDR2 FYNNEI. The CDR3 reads CASSEGGTEAFF. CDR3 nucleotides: TGTGCCAGCAGTGAAGGAGGGACTGAAGCTTTCTTT.

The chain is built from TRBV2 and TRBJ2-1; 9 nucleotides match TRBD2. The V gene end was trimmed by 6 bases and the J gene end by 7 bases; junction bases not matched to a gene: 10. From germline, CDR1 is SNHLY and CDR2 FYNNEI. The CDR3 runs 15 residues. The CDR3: CASRKGLAGQNEQFF. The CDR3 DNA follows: TGTGCCAGCAGGAAGGGGCTAGCGGGACAGAATGAGCAGTTCTTC.

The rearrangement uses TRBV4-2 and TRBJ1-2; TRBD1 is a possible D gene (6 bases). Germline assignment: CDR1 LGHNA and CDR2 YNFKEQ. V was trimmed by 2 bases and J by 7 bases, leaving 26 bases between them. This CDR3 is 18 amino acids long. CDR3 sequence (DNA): TGTGCCAGCAGCCAAACTTTAGGTAGAACAGGGTGGCTGGCTGGCTACACCTTC. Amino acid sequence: CASSQTLGRTGWLAGYTF.

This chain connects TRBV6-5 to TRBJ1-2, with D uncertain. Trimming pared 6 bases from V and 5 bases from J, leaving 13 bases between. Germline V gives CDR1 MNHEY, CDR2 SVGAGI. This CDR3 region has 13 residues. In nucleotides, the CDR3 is TGTGCCAGCAGGCAACCGGGAGATTATGGCTACACCTTC. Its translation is CASRQPGDYGYTF.

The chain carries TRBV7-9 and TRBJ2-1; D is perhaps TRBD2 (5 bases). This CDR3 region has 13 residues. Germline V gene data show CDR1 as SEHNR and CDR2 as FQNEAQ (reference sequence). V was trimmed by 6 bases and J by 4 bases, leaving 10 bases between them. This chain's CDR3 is CASRPTGYNEQFF. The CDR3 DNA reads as TGTGCCAGCAGACCGACGGGGTACAATGAGCAGTTCTTC. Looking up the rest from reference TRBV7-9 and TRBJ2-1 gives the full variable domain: DTGVSQNPRHKITKRGQNVTFRCDPISEHNRLYWYRQTLGQGPEFLTYFQNEAQLEKSRLLSDRFSAERPKGSFSTLEIQRTEQGDSAMYLCASRPTGYNEQFFGPGTRLTVL.

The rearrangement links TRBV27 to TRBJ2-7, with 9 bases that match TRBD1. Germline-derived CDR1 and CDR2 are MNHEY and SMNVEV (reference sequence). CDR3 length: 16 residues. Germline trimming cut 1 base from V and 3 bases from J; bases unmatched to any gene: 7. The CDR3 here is CASSLYPPDRGYEQYV. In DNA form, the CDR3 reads TGTGCCAGCAGTTTATACCCCCCGGACAGGGGCTACGAGCAGTACGTC.

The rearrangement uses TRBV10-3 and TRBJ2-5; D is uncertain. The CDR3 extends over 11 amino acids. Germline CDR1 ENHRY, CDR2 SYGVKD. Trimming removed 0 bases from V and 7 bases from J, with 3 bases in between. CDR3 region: CAISESATQYF. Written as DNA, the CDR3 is TGTGCCATCAGTGAGTCGGCGACCCAGTACTTC.